The 26 T cell receptor beta chains reported below all come from one sample, sequenced in a study of T cell repertoires in cytomegalovirus infection. What these receptors recognize is not known. One entry per CDR3 protein, called by TCRdb with MiXCR from the reads. This sample has more than 250,000 distinct CDR3 sequences; approximately 25% occur once, and the top ten carry about an eighth. The sample consisted of cultured PBMCs, taken from culture after CMV antigen stimulation. The receptor set was obtained from a human donor in good health (CMV status not recorded). Some clones in this sample may be carry-over from other donors' samples.

CDR3 DNA: TGCAGTGCTAGAGAGGGGACGGCCAACACTGAAGCTTTCTTT. Amino acids: CSAREGTANTEAFF. The rearrangement joins TRBV20-1 to TRBJ1-1; D possibly corresponds to TRBD1 (5 bases). Trimming took 0 bases from V and 2 from J, leaving 10 bases between them. Germline CDR1 and CDR2: DFQATT and SNEGSKA (reference sequence). The CDR3 length is 14 residues.

There are many counts of this clonotype. The V gene is TRBV7-9, the J gene TRBJ2-5; 9 bases map to TRBD2. Germline values: CDR1 SEHNR, CDR2 FQNEAQ (reference sequence). V shed 5 bases and J 0 bases; nucleotides not matched to a gene: 7. The CDR3 is 16 amino acids. CDR3 region: CASSQGLALYQETQYF. In nucleotides, the CDR3 is TGTGCCAGCAGCCAAGGACTAGCGCTTTACCAAGAGACCCAGTACTTC.

This clonotype was picked up a small number of times. The chain carries TRBV24-1 and TRBJ2-1; tentatively, D is TRBD1 (6 bases). Germline V gene lookup returns CDR1 KGHDR and CDR2 SFDVKD. V shed 4 bases and J shed 7 bases, with 16 bases lying between them. The CDR3 consists of 15 residues. CDR3 bases: TGTGCCACCAGTGACCCCGGGACATTGGTAAATGAGCAGTTCTTC. It encodes CATSDPGTLVNEQFF.

This clonotype was found a few times. The rearrangement uses TRBV15 and TRBJ1-5; no firm D call. Looked up from germline, CDR1 is LNHNV and CDR2 is YYDKDF (reference sequence). V shed 6 bases and J shed 3 bases, with 9 bases lying between them. This CDR3 is built from 13 residues. CDR3 protein: CATRDPNNQPQHF. The CDR3 DNA reads TGTGCCACCAGGGACCCAAACAATCAGCCCCAGCATTTT.

V is TRBV7-6 and J is TRBJ2-5; D might be TRBD2 (6 bases). CDR1 and CDR2 (germline): SGHVS, FNYEAQ. CDR3 length equals 16 residues. Between the trimmed V and J ends, which lost 5 bases and 5 bases, there was a span of 21 bases. Here the CDR3 reads CASSPSSATSMETQYF. The CDR3 DNA reads TGTGCCAGCAGCCCGTCTAGCGCGACCTCGATGGAGACCCAGTACTTC.

This clonotype has more than one count but fewer than ten. This chain connects TRBV10-3 to TRBJ1-4, with 7 bases lining up with TRBD1. V was pared by 0 bases and J by 6 bases, with 4 bases of the junction left unmatched. This CDR3 is built from 15 residues. CDR1 and CDR2 from the germline V gene are ENHRY and SYGVKD. CDR3 sequence reads: CAISESNRGDEKLFF. CDR3 nucleotide sequence: TGTGCCATCAGTGAGTCAAACAGGGGTGATGAAAAACTGTTTTTT.

The chain links TRBV27 to TRBJ2-1, with D tentatively TRBD2 (6 bases). Germline assignment: CDR1 MNHEY and CDR2 SMNVEV (reference sequence). Trimming took off 2 bases at V and 6 bases at J, with 14 bases between the two ends. This CDR3 has 15 residues. The CDR3 nucleotides read TGTGCCAGCAGTTTAGGTGGATTAGCGGCCAATGAGCAGTTCTTC. It translates to CASSLGGLAANEQFF.

This clonotype has just a few counts. The rearrangement joins TRBV6-1 to TRBJ1-1; D remains ambiguous. Germline V lookup: CDR1 MNHNS, CDR2 SASEGT. The CDR3 sequence is 15 residues long. Between the trimmed V and J ends, which lost 7 bases and 6 bases, there was a span of 21 bases. The chain's CDR3 is CASTKIGPLGAEAFF. CDR3 sequence (DNA): TGTGCCAGCACCAAAATTGGACCTCTCGGCGCTGAAGCTTTCTTT.

Ten or more counts support this clonotype. The chain has TRBV7-2 and TRBJ2-7; 10 bases match TRBD2. Germline V gene data show CDR1 as SGHTA and CDR2 as FQGNSA. The CDR3 loop spans 20 amino acids. V was clipped by 1 base and J by 2 bases; unmatched bases: 17. The DNA for the CDR3 is TGTGCCAGCAGCTTAGTTCCCCCTAGCGGGAGTACGAATCTCCCCTACGAGCAGTACTTC. Translation: CASSLVPPSGSTNLPYEQYF.

The chain has TRBV6-2 or TRBV6-3 and TRBJ2-6; D unresolved. Germline values: CDR1 MNHEY, CDR2 SVGEGT. The CDR3 sequence is 16 residues long. V lost 6 bases to trimming and J lost 0 bases, with 12 bases between them. The CDR3 is CASRMFGNSGANVLTF. The CDR3 DNA reads TGTGCCAGCAGGATGTTTGGGAACTCTGGGGCCAACGTCCTGACTTTC.

This chain connects TRBV11-3 to TRBJ2-5; no firm D call. Trimming left V 2 bases short and J 2 bases short, with 15 bases between. The CDR3 is made up of 16 amino acids. Germline CDR1 is SGHNT and CDR2 is YENEEA. CDR3 loop: CASSLISVEEQETQYF. DNA of the CDR3: TGTGCCAGCAGCTTAATTTCCGTCGAGGAGCAAGAGACCCAGTACTTC.

Turning to this clonotype: Compared with germline, one end of the junction differs, possibly owing to a read error. V usage is TRBV24-1 and J usage is TRBJ2-5, with a tentative D call TRBD2 (7 bases). CDR1 KGHDR and CDR2 SFDVKD come from the germline V gene. There are 16 residues in the CDR3. CDR3 DNA sequence: TGTGCCGCCAGTGGGGGGGCTGGAGGCGGACAAGAGACCCAGTACTTC. Protein sequence: CAASGGAGGGQETQYF.

This clonotype was seen only a few times. The CDR3 here is CASSFDPPTPEAFF. In nucleotides, the CDR3 is TGTGCCAGCAGTTTTGACCCACCAACCCCTGAAGCTTTCTTT. The gene calls are TRBV28 and TRBJ1-1; D is unresolved. With 3 bases removed from V and 6 bases from J, the gap between germline ends came to 14 bases. Germline CDR1 and CDR2: MDHEN and SYDVKM. CDR3 length: 14 amino acids.

In this sample, this clonotype turned up a few times. V gene TRBV7-9 combines with J gene TRBJ2-1, with 9 nucleotides matching TRBD2. V lost 5 bases to trimming and J lost 1 base; unmatched junction nucleotides: 18. This CDR3 comprises 20 residues. Per germline, CDR1 SEHNR and CDR2 FQNEAQ (reference sequence). The CDR3 DNA reads as TGTGCCAGCAGCCGCTGGGGGGCCGGGACTAGCTATCGATCCTACAATGAGCAGTTCTTC. This gives the protein CASSRWGAGTSYRSYNEQFF.

The chain combines TRBV19 with TRBJ1-1; D perhaps matches TRBD1 (6 bases). Germline V lookup: CDR1 LNHDA, CDR2 SQIVND (reference sequence). The CDR3 extends over 13 amino acids. The ends were cut back, 6 bases at V and 4 bases at J, with 12 bases in the middle. CDR3 DNA: TGTGCCAGTAGCCACAGGGAGTTCACTGAAGCTTTCTTT. It yields the protein CASSHREFTEAFF.

In this sample, this clonotype turned up a few times. The chain uses TRBV29-1 and TRBJ2-7, with a possible D match to TRBD2 (5 bases). CDR3 length: 14 residues. V was clipped by 4 bases and J by 5 bases, with 18 bases between them. The germline CDR1 and CDR2 sequences are SQVTM and ANQGSEA. The CDR3 is CSVGQTTSWDEQYF. CDR3 sequence (DNA): TGCAGCGTTGGGCAGACTACCTCTTGGGACGAGCAGTACTTC.

The rearrangement joins TRBV20-1 to TRBJ1-5; 10 nucleotides align to TRBD1. Germline V gene sequence: CDR1 DFQATT, CDR2 SNEGSKA (reference sequence). The CDR3 has 16 amino acids. The junction had 16 bases not matched to a gene; V was cut back by 6 bases and J by 8 bases. The CDR3 spells CSATLFGTGDGKPQHF. The CDR3 DNA reads as TGCAGTGCAACCCTCTTCGGGACAGGGGACGGAAAGCCCCAGCATTTT.

Ten or more counts support this clonotype. This chain joins TRBV7-2 and TRBJ1-5; D ambiguous. CDR1 is SGHTA and CDR2 is FQGNSA in the germline V gene. V shed 4 bases and J shed 5 bases, with 9 bases lying between them. The CDR3 sequence is 13 residues long. CDR3 amino acids: CASSSSFDQPQHF. CDR3 bases: TGTGCCAGCAGCTCCTCCTTCGATCAGCCCCAGCATTTT.

The sample holds a few counts of this clonotype. This chain connects TRBV19 to TRBJ1-5; TRBD1 might be the D (6 bases). V lost 0 bases to trimming and J lost 7 bases, with 19 bases between them. The CDR3 consists of 17 residues. In germline, CDR1 is LNHDA, CDR2 SQIVND (reference sequence). This CDR3 is CASSIEGRGTSPQPQHF. As DNA, the CDR3 is TGTGCCAGTAGTATAGAGGGCAGAGGGACATCGCCCCAGCCCCAGCATTTT.

This clonotype was seen only a few times. The chain couples TRBV4-2 to TRBJ2-5, with D hard to call. The V end was cut by 1 base, the J end by 7 bases, with 10 bases between. Germline V gene data show CDR1 as LGHNA and CDR2 as YNFKEQ. This CDR3 is built from 13 residues. The chain's CDR3 is CASSQGRSGTQYF. In DNA form, the CDR3 reads TGTGCCAGCAGCCAAGGAAGGTCTGGGACCCAGTACTTC.

The sample holds many counts of this clonotype. J is TRBJ2-1 and V is TRBV7-8; no clear D. The CDR3 spans 13 residues. Trimming cost V 6 bases and J 5 bases, with 11 bases left between them. Germline V gene lookup returns CDR1 SGHVS and CDR2 FQNEAQ. CDR3 region: CASSTGLHNEQFF. The CDR3 DNA sequence: TGTGCCAGCAGTACCGGGCTGCACAATGAGCAGTTCTTC.

This clonotype was seen only a few times. The V call is TRBV7-3, the J call TRBJ2-1, with 13 bases fitting TRBD2. This CDR3 comprises 16 residues. Germline trimming cut 6 bases from V and 9 bases from J; bases unmatched to any gene: 11. The germline CDR1 and CDR2 sequences are SGHTA and FQGTGA. CDR3 nucleotides: TGTGCCAGCAGTTCCTCCGGGACTAGCGGGATCAGTGAGCAGTTCTTC. It translates to CASSSSGTSGISEQFF.

The chain carries TRBV29-1 and TRBJ2-5; 14 nucleotides agree with TRBD2. V gave up 4 bases and J gave up 7 bases; unmatched junction bases: 8. Germline CDR1 and CDR2: SQVTM and ANQGSEA. This CDR3 is 15 amino acids long. CDR3 region: CSVVGLAGDPGTQYF. The CDR3 region has the DNA TGCAGCGTTGTGGGACTAGCGGGAGACCCCGGGACCCAGTACTTC.

In this sample, this clonotype turned up many times. The chain links TRBV7-2 to TRBJ2-4; the match to TRBD1 covers 7 bases. V was pared by 5 bases and J by 3 bases, with 4 bases of the junction left unmatched. Germline CDR1 is SGHTA and CDR2 is FQGNSA. The CDR3 totals 14 residues. The CDR3 bases are TGTGCCAGCAGCCTCCGGGACAGCAAAAACATTCAGTACTTC. Translated, it gives CASSLRDSKNIQYF.

The gene calls are TRBV27 and TRBJ2-2; no reliable D call. Germline CDR1 MNHEY, CDR2 SMNVEV (reference sequence). V lost 5 bases and J lost 9, with 13 bases in between. The CDR3 totals 13 residues. The DNA of the CDR3 is TGTGCCAGCAGTGTCTCAGGTGCCCGGGAGCTGTTTTTT. Amino acid sequence: CASSVSGARELFF.

This clonotype was seen at least ten times. V usage is TRBV7-2 and J usage is TRBJ1-6; 7 bases agree with TRBD1. This CDR3 is built from 18 residues. Losses at the gene ends were 1 base for V and 4 bases for J; bases not matched to a gene: 10. Germline V CDR1 and CDR2: SGHTA, FQGNSA. The CDR3 sequence: CASSLVSDRRVYNSPLHF. CDR3 coding DNA: TGTGCCAGCAGCTTAGTCTCGGACAGGCGGGTTTATAATTCACCCCTCCACTTT.